One and the same sample provided the 28 T cell receptor beta chains below, sequenced in a study of cytomegalovirus exposure and HLA in healthy donors. Primers for the PCR totalled 60 Vbeta and 13 Jbeta. TCRdb's copy holds only in-frame clones and misses some; the assay was immunoSEQ multiplex PCR. The sample records more than 200,000 clones, approximately 70% being singletons. Sequencing input: PBMCs. These receptors all come from a man aged 35-49 years in good health and CMV-seropositive.

V usage is TRBV6-4 and J usage is TRBJ1-1, with D perhaps TRBD1 (6 bases). Trimming removed 6 bases at V and 10 bases at J, with 30 bases between. CDR3 length: 17 residues. Germline CDR1 reads MRHNA; CDR2 reads SNTAGT. In nucleotides, the CDR3 is TGTGCCAGCAGCCCCGTAAGCAGGGGCGCCGGCCGTCTTGCAGCTTTCTTT. This codes for CASSPVSRGAGRLAAFF.

Remarks on this clone: One junction end disagrees with the germline gene, perhaps due to a read error. As DNA, the CDR3 is TGTGCCAGCAGTTACTCGGGCCCAACTAGGAATTCACCCCTCCACTTT. As protein: CASSYSGPTRNSPLHF. J is TRBJ1-6 and V is TRBV10-3; D call uncertain. Germline loops: CDR1 ENHRY, CDR2 SYGVKD. The CDR3 is 16 amino acids.

As to this clone: Other DNA sequences from this sample encode an identical CDR3 as well. The V call is TRBV10-2, the J call TRBJ1-1; a possible D gene is TRBD1 (5 bases). Germline lookup yields CDR1 WSHSY and CDR2 SAAADI. Deletions cut 8 bases from V and 0 bases from J, with 19 bases between. The CDR3 loop spans 16 amino acids. CDR3 sequence: CASSRQPRSLNTEAFF. DNA for the CDR3: TGCGCCAGCTCCCGACAGCCCCGATCCCTGAACACTGAAGCTTTCTTT.

The CDR3 loop reads CASSVRARGASEQFF. The CDR3 DNA sequence: TGTGCCAGCAGTGTTCGGGCCCGGGGGGCAAGCGAGCAGTTCTTC. The V gene is TRBV2, the J gene TRBJ2-1; a possible D gene is TRBD2 (7 bases). Deletions cut 4 bases from V and 10 bases from J, with 20 bases between. The germline V gene encodes CDR1 SNHLY and CDR2 FYNNEI. The CDR3 spans 15 residues.

In nucleotides, the CDR3 is TGTGCCAGCAGCTTTGACAGGGACTCCCGAACTGAAGCTTTCTTT. Its protein product is CASSFDRDSRTEAFF. The rearrangement joins TRBV5-4 to TRBJ1-1; TRBD1 matches 7 bases. V dropped 2 bases and J dropped 5; count of bases not matched to a gene: 9. Germline CDR1 SGHNT, CDR2 YYREEE (reference sequence). This CDR3 spans 15 amino acids.

A single count supports this clone. The chain combines TRBV7-9 with TRBJ1-5, with no clear D. The CDR3 extends over 14 amino acids. The V and J ends lost 5 bases and 2 bases respectively, with 10 bases between them. The germline CDR1 and CDR2 sequences are SEHNR and FQNEAQ (reference sequence). CDR3 protein: CASSLPGGNQPQHF. The CDR3 nucleotides are TGTGCCAGCAGCCTTCCCGGGGGCAATCAGCCCCAGCATTTT.

The chain employs TRBV6-5 and TRBJ1-1; tentative D call: TRBD1 (5 bases). The CDR3 contains 14 residues. V shed 6 bases and J shed 1 base, with 12 bases lying between them. CDR1 is MNHEY, CDR2 SVGAGI, per germline. The chain's CDR3 is CASSSGGGNTEAFF. The CDR3, as DNA: TGTGCCAGCAGCTCCGGGGGGGGGAACACTGAAGCTTTCTTT.

A few counts support this clone. V usage is TRBV2 and J usage is TRBJ1-4, with 7 bases matching TRBD1. The V gene's germline CDR1 is SNHLY and CDR2 FYNNEI. This CDR3 spans 15 amino acids. J lost 4 bases, V lost 5 bases, and 7 bases had no gene match. This chain's CDR3 is CASSRLGTVNEKLFF. DNA for the CDR3: TGTGCCAGCAGTAGACTCGGGACAGTTAATGAAAAACTGTTTTTT.

The CDR3 is CASSWGQGATYEQYF. The CDR3, as DNA: TGTGCCAGCAGTTGGGGACAGGGGGCGACGTACGAGCAGTACTTC. This chain uses TRBV6-1 with TRBJ2-7; 12 positions match TRBD1. Looked up from germline, CDR1 is MNHNS and CDR2 is SASEGT. V trimming: 5 bases; J trimming: 4 bases; junction bases outside the gene matches: 6. The CDR3 is made up of 15 amino acids.

J is TRBJ2-5 and V is TRBV10-3; 7 nucleotides match TRBD2. This CDR3 contains 15 residues. J lost 4 bases, V lost 11 bases, and 16 bases had no gene match. In germline, CDR1 is ENHRY, CDR2 SYGVKD. The CDR3 loop reads CAAGVGGEEAETQYF. The DNA for the CDR3 is TGTGCCGCTGGAGTTGGGGGGGAGGAGGCAGAGACCCAGTACTTC.

V and J are TRBV12-2 and TRBJ1-2; the table gives TRBD1 as D, unverified against the DNA. TRBV12-2 is recorded as a pseudogene. CDR3 length: 17 amino acids. CDR3 amino acids: CASRLLARGLIDYGYTF. The DNA of the CDR3 is TGTGCAAGTCGCTTACTCGCCAGGGGGCTCATAGACTATGGCTACACCTTC.

The chain links TRBV6-5 to TRBJ2-2; TRBD2 agrees at 8 bases. Germline V CDR1 and CDR2: MNHEY, SVGAGI. The CDR3 consists of 14 residues. Trimming removed 6 bases from V and 5 bases from J; junction bases left unmatched: 5. This chain's CDR3 is CASSQSGGTGELFF. The CDR3 region has the DNA TGTGCCAGCAGCCAAAGCGGGGGAACCGGGGAGCTGTTTTTT.

This clone was detected only a few times. The chain has TRBV29-1 and TRBJ2-5; the D gene is possibly TRBD2 (6 bases). CDR1 is SQVTM and CDR2 is ANQGSEA in the germline V gene. Trimming removed 6 bases at V and 11 bases at J, with 16 bases between. The CDR3 runs 11 residues. CDR3 coding DNA: TGCAGCGTGAGGTCCGGAGGGGAGCAGTACTTC. This sequence encodes CSVRSGGEQYF.

This clone was observed a handful of times. This chain connects TRBV2 to TRBJ2-5; TRBD1 matches at 9 bases. Trimming at V came to 6 bases and at J to 5 bases, leaving 7 bases not matched to a gene. Germline-derived CDR1 and CDR2 are SNHLY and FYNNEI. The CDR3 has 14 residues. The chain's CDR3 is CASRGQGAVETQYF. CDR3 DNA: TGTGCCAGCAGGGGACAGGGAGCCGTGGAGACCCAGTACTTC.

The chain combines TRBV6-1 with TRBJ2-1; 8 bases align to TRBD1. CDR3 size: 15 residues. V trimming: 1 base; J trimming: 8 bases; junction bases outside the gene matches: 7. Germline CDR1 is MNHNS and CDR2 is SASEGT. The CDR3 here is CASSEGRTGNDEQFF. CDR3 nucleotide sequence: TGTGCCAGCAGTGAAGGAAGGACAGGGAATGATGAGCAGTTCTTC.

The V gene is TRBV7-9, the J gene TRBJ2-7, with TRBD2 as a possible D gene (6 bases). The germline V gene has CDR1 SEHNR and CDR2 FQNEAQ (reference sequence). This CDR3 comprises 13 residues. Trimming removed 5 bases at V and 6 bases at J, with 14 bases between. This CDR3 is CASSGLPASEQYF. The CDR3 nucleotides read TGTGCCAGCAGCGGACTACCCGCGAGCGAGCAGTACTTC.

The chain employs TRBV15 and TRBJ1-5; 10 positions agree with TRBD1. From germline, CDR1 is LNHNV and CDR2 YYDKDF (reference sequence). The J segment lost 0 bases and the V segment lost 3 bases, leaving 8 bases of the junction unmatched. The CDR3 runs to 18 residues. CDR3 DNA sequence: TGTGCCACCAGCAGCTTGGACAGGGGGTTGAATAGCAATCAGCCCCAGCATTTT. Protein: CATSSLDRGLNSNQPQHF. Full variable domain (rest looked up from reference TRBV15 and TRBJ1-5): DAMVIQNPRYQVTQFGKPVTLSCSQTLNHNVMYWYQQKSSQAPKLLFHYYDKDFNNEADTPDNFQSRRPNTSFCFLDIRSPGLGDTAMYLCATSSLDRGLNSNQPQHFGDGTRLSIL.

V gene TRBV5-1 combines with J gene TRBJ2-3; 10 bases match TRBD1. CDR3 size: 15 residues. The germline CDR1 and CDR2 sequences are SGHRS and YFSETQ. V trimming: 4 bases; J trimming: 4 bases; junction bases outside the gene matches: 6. The CDR3 is CASSMGQGSPDTQYF. The CDR3 region has the DNA TGCGCCAGCAGCATGGGACAGGGGAGCCCAGATACGCAGTATTTT.

This clone was seen a few times. The chain has TRBV9 and TRBJ2-1; 7 nucleotides agree with TRBD2. The germline CDR1 and CDR2 sequences are SGDLS and YYNGEE. This CDR3 is built from 13 residues. J gave up 9 bases and V 1 base, and 4 bases lay outside the gene matches. CDR3 protein: CASSVMGGTEQFF. The CDR3, as DNA: TGTGCCAGCAGCGTAATGGGGGGGACTGAGCAGTTCTTC.

This chain uses TRBV4-1 with TRBJ2-1; 10 bases line up with TRBD1. Germline V gene sequence: CDR1 MGHRA, CDR2 YSYEKL. V was pared by 4 bases and J by 0 bases, with 0 bases of the junction left unmatched. CDR3 length equals 15 residues. The CDR3 loop is CASSRDRGSYNEQFF. CDR3 nucleotide sequence: TGCGCCAGCAGCCGGGACAGGGGCTCCTACAATGAGCAGTTCTTC.

The J gene is TRBJ2-7, the V gene TRBV6-1, with 10 bases identical to TRBD1. Germline assignment: CDR1 MNHNS and CDR2 SASEGT. V lost 6 bases to trimming and J lost 3 bases; unmatched junction nucleotides: 11. CDR3 length: 16 amino acids. The DNA of the CDR3 is TGTGCCAGCAGCGAAACGACAGGGGGCCTTCACTACGAGCAGTACTTC. Translation gives CASSETTGGLHYEQYF.

The CDR3 nucleotides read TGTGCCACCAGCTCCCGGACAGGTGAAAAACTGTTTTTT. Protein: CATSSRTGEKLFF. V gene TRBV15 combines with J gene TRBJ1-4, with 7 nucleotides matching TRBD1. Looked up from germline, CDR1 is LNHNV and CDR2 is YYDKDF (reference sequence). V dropped 5 bases and J dropped 7; count of bases not matched to a gene: 4. This CDR3 is 13 amino acids long.

The chain joins TRBV28 to TRBJ1-3; D ambiguous. V was cut by 6 bases and J by 0 bases, with 9 bases left in between. The CDR3 spans 14 residues. Germline values: CDR1 MDHEN, CDR2 SYDVKM. CDR3 in DNA: TGTGCCAGCAGCCCACAGATCTCTGGAAACACCATATATTTT. Protein product: CASSPQISGNTIYF.

The chain has TRBV15 and TRBJ2-1; 10 nucleotides agree with TRBD1. Germline V gene data show CDR1 as LNHNV and CDR2 as YYDKDF (reference sequence). Trimming cost V 5 bases and J 7 bases; bases outside gene matches: 8. The CDR3 is 15 residues long. The CDR3 sequence: CATSFRDRGGNEQFF. In DNA form, the CDR3 reads TGTGCCACCAGCTTCCGGGACAGGGGTGGAAATGAGCAGTTCTTC.

The rearrangement joins TRBV6-5 to TRBJ1-6; perhaps TRBD1 as D (6 bases). The V end lost 6 bases, the J end lost 4 bases, and 13 bases lay between the germline ends. Germline V gene data show CDR1 as MNHEY and CDR2 as SVGAGI. This CDR3 is built from 15 residues. The CDR3 spells CASRSGTRYNSPLHF. The CDR3 DNA is TGTGCCAGCAGAAGTGGGACAAGATATAATTCACCCCTCCACTTT.

This clone was seen a handful of times. The chain joins TRBV5-4 to TRBJ2-1; D gene ambiguous. Germline-derived CDR1 and CDR2 are SGHNT and YYREEE (reference sequence). The length of the CDR3 is 15 residues. V gave up 2 bases and J gave up 2 bases, with 11 bases separating them. CDR3 in DNA: TGTGCCAGCAGCTTCGAGGTTGGCGCCTACAATGAGCAGTTCTTC. Translation gives CASSFEVGAYNEQFF.

Here the CDR3 reads CASSQQKGSDTQYF. The CDR3 DNA is TGTGCCAGCAGCCAACAGAAGGGGTCAGATACGCAGTATTTT. This chain links TRBV7-2 with TRBJ2-3; possible D gene TRBD1, 5 bases. Trimming took off 5 bases at V and 4 bases at J, with 13 bases between the two ends. CDR3 length: 14 residues. CDR1 and CDR2 from the germline V gene are SGHTA and FQGNSA.

This clone was seen a handful of times. The rearrangement links TRBV5-4 to TRBJ2-7; no definite D call. This CDR3 spans 14 amino acids. The germline V and J ends were trimmed by 7 bases and 7 bases, with 21 bases remaining between them. Germline V gene sequence: CDR1 SGHNT, CDR2 YYREEE (reference sequence). The CDR3 loop reads CASHLGVGPREQYF. CDR3 nucleotide sequence: TGTGCCAGCCACTTGGGCGTGGGTCCTAGGGAGCAGTACTTC.